A selection of T cell receptor beta chains follows, all from one sample in a study of T-cell memory formation after mild COVID-19. TCRdb used MiXCR to reprocess the 5' RACE reads, holding one entry per CDR3 protein. The sample includes approximately 250,000 distinct CDR3 sequences, over 15% seen only once; the top ten take 20% to 25%. What was sequenced was PBMCs or a T cell subset sorted from them (not recorded which). The receptors originated from a man aged 18 to 35 who had mild COVID-19 (a few samples of this study predate the infection). Cell type and time point are not known. Both conserved end residues are trimmed from each CDR3. A D gene is named only where the DNA matches it firmly.

>-|TRBJ2-1|11|TRBV7-2
ASSPPQVNEQF
>TRBD1|TRBJ2-1|16|TRBV5-1
ASTRTGGRENSYNEQF
>-|TRBJ2-7|11|TRBV6-2/TRBV6-3
ASSYRLTYEQY
>-|TRBJ1-2|13|TRBV9
ASSVGESAGYGYT
>TRBD1|TRBJ1-5|12|TRBV28
ASSRTGTNQPQH
>-|TRBJ2-5|12|TRBV5-1
ASSLLTVLETQY
>-|TRBJ1-5|15|TRBV12-3/TRBV12-4
ASSTQWGVSGNQPQH
>-|TRBJ1-4|11|TRBV5-1
ASSSSPGEKLF
>TRBD1|TRBJ1-1|15|TRBV5-1
ASSLSGQGAEDTEAF
>TRBD2|TRBJ2-3|13|TRBV9
ASSGSGPSTDTQY
>TRBD1|TRBJ2-7|11|TRBV19
ASSTTGGVEQY
>-|TRBJ1-2|12|TRBV12-3/TRBV12-4
ASSLRQGLSGYT
>TRBD2|TRBJ2-5|12|TRBV19
ASSPGTKEETQY
>-|TRBJ2-3|13|TRBV5-1
ASSFLWQGTDTQY
>-|TRBJ1-5|11|TRBV24-1
ATSGQAHQPQH
>-|TRBJ2-5|15|TRBV4-3
ASSQAPRGIRGETQY
>-|TRBJ2-5|10|TRBV12-3/TRBV12-4
ASSFGVGTQY
>-|TRBJ2-1|12|TRBV7-3
ASSLQDSYNEQF
>TRBD1|TRBJ2-1|13|TRBV5-1
ASSLYTGAYNEQF
>-|TRBJ1-5|12|TRBV7-2
ASSFVNSNQPQH
>TRBD1|TRBJ1-1|14|TRBV7-9
ASALQGAKTNTEAF
>-|TRBJ2-1|11|TRBV6-4
ASGRAGGNEQF
>TRBD1|TRBJ2-3|13|TRBV5-1
ASTKGTESTDTQY
>-|TRBJ2-3|13|TRBV6-2/TRBV6-3
ASSYSVASTDTQY
>TRBD2|TRBJ2-2|15|TRBV9
ASSVNPGGGPTGELF
>-|TRBJ2-3|10|TRBV2
ASQLVTDTQY
>-|TRBJ1-5|9|TRBV19
ASGVNQPQH
>-|TRBJ1-2|13|TRBV20-1
SARDTRVLNYGYT
>TRBD2|TRBJ2-5|13|TRBV7-2
ASSQPRGGAETQY
>-|TRBJ1-2|14|TRBV21-1
ASRRKNRLYLYGYT
>-|TRBJ2-5|11|TRBV7-9
ASSLVSRETQY
>-|TRBJ2-1|10|TRBV7-9
ASSFTQNEQF
>-|TRBJ1-2|7|TRBV29-1
SVGPGYT
>-|TRBJ1-1|13|TRBV18
ASSPRSQRNTEAF
>-|TRBJ1-4|13|TRBV4-3
ASSQGVRGREKLF